This entry describes one TCR beta chain. The data belong to a study of blood T cell repertoires in COVID-19. The repertoire was sequenced with immunoSEQ multiplex PCR; TCRdb's copy has only in-frame clones and lacks some. The sample records about 220,000 clones, 75% to 90% being singletons. The V and J ends lost 9 bases and 0 bases respectively, with 11 bases between them. The V gene's germline CDR1 is MNHEY and CDR2 SVGAGI. This CDR3 contains 13 residues. The sequence came from a woman in her seventies with COVID-19, enrolled during active disease. What was sequenced was peripheral blood. This sequence joins TRBV6-5 and TRBJ1-1; tentative D call: TRBD1 (6 bases). The CDR3 DNA is TGTGCCAGTTCAGGACAGTTGAACACTGAAGCTTTCTTT. Its translation: CASSGQLNTEAFF.